This TCR beta chain was sequenced in a study of control samples from healthy donors and cancer patients. CDR3 length equals 15 residues. V was pared by 4 bases and J by 6 bases, with 10 bases of the junction left unmatched. The germline V gene encodes CDR1 LNHDA and CDR2 SQIVND (reference sequence). Generated by immunoSEQ multiplex PCR, the TCRdb table keeps only in-frame clones and is missing some. The sample lists approximately 90,000 clones; 88% were seen once. This chain links TRBV19 with TRBJ1-2; 8 nucleotides agree with TRBD1. The clonotype originates from a woman in her 70s in good health. The sample taken for sequencing was blood. In DNA form, the CDR3 reads TGTGCCAGTAGTACGACTGACAGGGGATCAAATGGCTACACCTTC. It specifies CASSTTDRGSNGYTF.